The 7 T cell receptor beta chains below all came from one sample that was sequenced in a study of a mutant IDH1 vaccine in newly diagnosed glioma. Profiled with immunoSEQ multiplex PCR; TCRdb holds only in-frame clones, not every one. The data contain 26,000 or so clones, over 80% of them singletons. Time point specified: week 35, safety follow-up. Every vaccination contained 300 ug of the mutant IDH1 20-mer peptide and was paired with topical imiquimod. Antigens of these TCRs are unknown. The material sequenced was PBMCs, taken from a glioma patient whose treatment included an IDH1 peptide vaccine. The receptor set was obtained from a man aged 30 to 45 with glioma.

The rearrangement uses TRBV18 and TRBJ1-1, with 7 bases aligning to TRBD1. The CDR3 is 11 amino acids. The trim removed 8 bases at V and 8 bases at J, leaving 5 bases unmatched. From germline, CDR1 is KGHSH and CDR2 LQKENI. The CDR3: CASMRDSEAFF. CDR3 bases: TGTGCCAGCATGCGGGACAGCGAAGCTTTCTTT.

The chain employs TRBV7-3 and TRBJ2-1; weak D call: TRBD2 (5 bases). This CDR3 region has 17 residues. V lost 5 bases to trimming and J lost 7 bases, with 24 bases between them. CDR1 and CDR2 from the germline V gene are SGHTA and FQGTGA. The chain's CDR3 is CASSPVWRGSRGNEQFF. Here the CDR3 DNA reads TGTGCCAGCAGCCCAGTATGGAGAGGGAGCCGGGGAAATGAGCAGTTCTTC.

This chain links TRBV7-9 with TRBJ2-7; maybe TRBD2 (6 bases). Germline CDR1 is SEHNR and CDR2 is FQNEAQ (reference sequence). Trimming stripped 5 bases from V and 0 bases from J, with 11 bases between. The CDR3 contains 14 residues. CDR3 loop: CASSPRGISYEQYF. The CDR3 DNA follows: TGTGCCAGCAGCCCCCGGGGGATCTCCTACGAGCAGTACTTC.

The chain links TRBV5-6 to TRBJ1-2; D may be TRBD1 (5 bases). Germline V lookup: CDR1 SGHDT, CDR2 YYEEEE. The CDR3 has 14 residues. The V gene lost 3 bases and the J gene lost 4 bases, with 13 bases spanning the gap. CDR3 bases: TGTGCCAGCAGCTCGGGCCAGGGCATCTATGGCTACACCTTC. It yields the protein CASSSGQGIYGYTF.

The CDR3: CASRRRDRSISNQPQHF. The CDR3 DNA is TGTGCCAGCAGACGCCGGGACAGGTCGATTAGCAATCAGCCCCAGCATTTT. This sequence joins TRBV7-9 and TRBJ1-5, with 8 bases matching TRBD1. CDR1 is SEHNR, CDR2 FQNEAQ, per germline (reference sequence). Trimming at V came to 6 bases and at J to 0 bases, leaving 10 bases not matched to a gene. The CDR3 runs 17 residues. Full variable domain (rest looked up from reference TRBV7-9 and TRBJ1-5): DTGVSQNPRHKITKRGQNVTFRCDPISEHNRLYWYRQTLGQGPEFLTYFQNEAQLEKSRLLSDRFSAERPKGSFSTLEIQRTEQGDSAMYLCASRRRDRSISNQPQHFGDGTRLSIL.

The chain uses TRBV28 and TRBJ2-7, with 9 bases that match TRBD1. J was trimmed by 3 bases and V by 3 bases; bases with no gene match: 15. CDR3 length: 18 amino acids. Germline lookup yields CDR1 MDHEN and CDR2 SYDVKM. CDR3 in amino acids: CASSLIRRGTGKFYEQYF. CDR3 nucleotide sequence: TGTGCCAGCAGTTTGATTCGGCGAGGGACAGGGAAATTCTACGAGCAGTACTTC.

CDR3 bases: TGTGCCAGTAGCGGCAACAGGGACGCCTCCTACGAGCAGTACTTC. Translating gives CASSGNRDASYEQYF. The rearrangement joins TRBV19 to TRBJ2-7; TRBD1 is a possible D gene (6 bases). V dropped 6 bases and J dropped 0 bases, with 15 bases sitting between them. Germline lookup yields CDR1 LNHDA and CDR2 SQIVND (reference sequence). This CDR3 contains 15 residues.